Listed here are 6 T cell receptor beta chains from one sample, sequenced in a study of neoadjuvant anti-PD-1 for oral cavity cancer (dated by TCRdb to the early 2020s). Libraries came from the immunoSEQ multiplex PCR assay. Held by TCRdb, this immuneACCESS table contains in-frame sequences only and omits some clones. Under half of the omission traces to an unresolved V gene where checked; the cause of the rest is unknown. This sample has around 12,000 clones in its table, and about 60% of those were observed once. The top ten hold over 9% of the sample. The time point label, read with the paper, signifies: before neoadjuvant nivolumab. The input for sequencing was tumor tissue, taken before nivolumab (anti-PD-1) treatment. The receptor source for this set is a person aged 40 to 85 with oral cavity squamous cell carcinoma.

This chain uses TRBV5-1 with TRBJ1-2; perhaps TRBD1 as D (5 bases). The germline V and J ends were trimmed by 0 bases and 4 bases, with 13 bases remaining between them. This CDR3 has 15 residues. CDR1 is SGHRS, CDR2 YFSETQ, per germline. The CDR3 spells CASSLGQGSGYGYTF. The CDR3 region has the DNA TGCGCCAGCAGCTTGGGTCAGGGTAGTGGCTATGGCTACACCTTC.

This clone was observed once. The chain has TRBV7-3 and TRBJ2-5, with TRBD2 matching over 13 bases. This CDR3 is built from 19 residues. The germline CDR1 and CDR2 sequences are SGHTA and FQGTGA. V lost 0 bases to trimming and J lost 3 bases; unmatched junction nucleotides: 10. The DNA of the CDR3 is TGTGCCAGCAGCTTAACCTCTGGACTAGCGGGAGTCGAAAAAGAGACCCAGTACTTC. Residues: CASSLTSGLAGVEKETQYF.

V is TRBV11-2 and J is TRBJ2-1; TRBD1 matches at 9 bases. In germline, CDR1 is SGHAT, CDR2 FQNNGV. The CDR3 covers 15 residues. With 5 bases clipped from V and 8 bases from J, the junction kept 10 bases outside the gene matches. For the CDR3, the DNA is TGTGCCAGCAGCGGGGGACAGGGTATTGTCCATGAGCAGTTCTTC. It is translated as CASSGGQGIVHEQFF.

This chain uses TRBV6-5 with TRBJ2-2; TRBD1 matches at 10 bases. Germline assignment: CDR1 MNHEY and CDR2 SVGAGI. The CDR3 has 12 residues. Losses at the gene ends were 5 bases for V and 13 bases for J; bases not matched to a gene: 4. The CDR3 reads CASSLDRGRLFF. The CDR3 DNA reads as TGTGCCAGCAGTCTTGACAGGGGGCGGCTGTTTTTT.

This rearrangement joins TRBV6-1 to TRBJ1-4, with D possibly TRBD1 on 6 matching bases. This CDR3 spans 14 amino acids. Trimming took 7 bases from V and 0 from J, leaving 9 bases between them. CDR1 MNHNS and CDR2 SASEGT come from the germline V gene. The CDR3 loop is CASKQGPTNEKLFF. The DNA of the CDR3 is TGTGCCAGCAAGCAGGGGCCAACTAATGAAAAACTGTTTTTT.

V usage is TRBV27 and J usage is TRBJ2-7, with 9 nucleotides matching TRBD1. V gave up 6 bases and J gave up 1 base; unmatched junction bases: 7. Germline assignment: CDR1 MNHEY and CDR2 SMNVEV (reference sequence). The CDR3 has 15 residues. For the CDR3, the DNA is TGTGCCAGCAGACAACCGGGACAGGGATCCTACGAGCAGTACTTC. This codes for CASRQPGQGSYEQYF.